In its sample, the clone carrying this T cell receptor beta chain was seen a few times. It was with a sample-barcoded 5' primer and a J-beta primer mix that a second PCR of about 6 to 12 cycles was run. Using its own MiXCR run on the 5' RACE reads, TCRdb lists one record per CDR3 protein. The sample records just under 550,000 distinct CDR3 sequences, less than 25% being singletons. Germline trimming cut 0 bases from V and 3 bases from J; bases unmatched to any gene: 7. This CDR3 has 16 residues. CDR1 is LGHNA and CDR2 is YSLEER in the germline V gene. The sample originates from a study of blood T cells in healthy people across ages. Those donating, healthy Caucasian individuals from Russia, were aged roughly 6 to 100. These data are also associated with another study on T cells of mothers and their children.

Sequenced input: blood. This sequence was found in a boy younger than 18 in good health. This chain links TRBV4-3 with TRBJ2-5, with 7 bases identical to TRBD1. CDR3 in amino acids: CASSQDYGRGKETQYF. CDR3 bases: TGCGCCAGCAGCCAAGATTATGGCAGGGGGAAAGAGACCCAGTACTTC.